Listed here are 15 T cell receptor beta chains from one sample, sequenced in a study of control samples from healthy donors and cancer patients. Produced via immunoSEQ multiplex PCR; TCRdb's table is partial and in-frame only. The sample holds about 160,000 clones, roughly 89% seen once. The sequencing sample was made of blood. The receptors were gathered from a man aged 30 to 45 in good health.

V usage is TRBV12-1 and J usage is TRBJ1-5. TRBV12-1 is recorded as a pseudogene. This CDR3 region has 16 residues. For the CDR3, the DNA is TGTGCCAGCAGCTCCTTGCCCCAATATAGCAATCAGCCCCAGCATTTT. As protein: CASSSLPQYSNQPQHF.

This rearrangement joins TRBV6-5 to TRBJ1-2, with a possible D match to TRBD1 (6 bases). This CDR3 has 12 residues. The V and J ends lost 1 base and 10 bases respectively, with 10 bases between them. The germline CDR1 and CDR2 sequences are MNHEY and SVGAGI. As DNA, the CDR3 is TGTGCCAGCAGTTACTTACAGGGCCCCTACACCTTC. Amino acid sequence: CASSYLQGPYTF.

The rearrangement uses TRBV19 and TRBJ2-5; D perhaps matches TRBD1 (6 bases). V gave up 7 bases and J gave up 5 bases, with 23 bases separating them. In germline, CDR1 is LNHDA, CDR2 SQIVND (reference sequence). The CDR3 has 16 amino acids. The CDR3 spells CASKDVGGPHGETQYF. CDR3 nucleotides: TGTGCCAGTAAGGACGTAGGGGGACCTCACGGGGAGACCCAGTACTTC.

Remarks on this clone: This same CDR3 is encoded by further DNA sequences in the sample. This chain connects TRBV28 to TRBJ1-1; no definite D call. Trimming pared 2 bases from V and 1 base from J, leaving 2 bases between. The germline CDR1 and CDR2 sequences are MDHEN and SYDVKM. This CDR3 is 12 amino acids long. CDR3 amino acids: CASSLRNTEAFF. CDR3 DNA sequence: TGTGCCAGCAGTTTAAGGAACACTGAAGCTTTCTTT.

The rearrangement uses TRBV3-1 (or the pseudogene TRBV3-2) and TRBJ2-3; TRBD2 might be the D (6 bases). Germline V CDR1 and CDR2: LGHDT, YNNKEL (reference sequence). The CDR3 runs to 14 residues. The V end was cut by 1 base, the J end by 4 bases, with 9 bases between. CDR3 loop: CASSQAGLSDTQYF. CDR3 in DNA: TGTGCCAGCAGCCAAGCTGGACTATCAGATACGCAGTATTTT.

This clone appeared once. CDR3 in amino acids: CASSKARYEQYF. In DNA form, the CDR3 reads TGTGCCAGCAGCAAAGCGCGTTACGAGCAGTACTTC. The chain couples TRBV21-1 to TRBJ2-7; the table's D call, TRBD2, has no DNA check behind it. TRBV21-1 is described as a pseudogene. CDR3 length equals 12 residues.

This clone has more than one count but fewer than ten. The rearrangement joins TRBV5-1 to TRBJ2-3; 11 bases map to TRBD2. CDR1 is SGHRS, CDR2 YFSETQ, per germline. Trimming at V came to 4 bases and at J to 4 bases, leaving 8 bases not matched to a gene. The length of the CDR3 is 16 residues. For the CDR3, the DNA is TGCGCCAGCAGCGTCTCTAGCGGGGGGCAGGCAGATACGCAGTATTTT. Encoded protein: CASSVSSGGQADTQYF.

The chain is built from TRBV9 and TRBJ1-6, with 8 bases fitting TRBD1. J gave up 9 bases and V 4 bases, and 6 bases lay outside the gene matches. Germline V gives CDR1 SGDLS, CDR2 YYNGEE. The CDR3 covers 14 residues. The CDR3 is CASSLAGGSSPLHF. The CDR3 DNA reads TGTGCCAGCAGCCTGGCAGGGGGCAGTTCACCCCTCCACTTT.

This rearrangement joins TRBV5-1 to TRBJ2-1; D is unclear. The CDR3 has 17 residues. Germline V CDR1 and CDR2: SGHRS, YFSETQ. The germline V and J ends were trimmed by 0 bases and 0 bases, with 13 bases remaining between them. This CDR3 reads CASSLEPPPVSYNEQFF. The CDR3 DNA sequence: TGCGCCAGCAGCTTGGAACCCCCCCCGGTCTCCTACAATGAGCAGTTCTTC. Full variable domain (outside the CDR3, taken from reference TRBV5-1 and TRBJ2-1): KAGVTQTPRYLIKTRGQQVTLSCSPISGHRSVSWYQQTPGQGLQFLFEYFSETQRNKGNFPGRFSGRQFSNSRSEMNVSTLELGDSALYLCASSLEPPPVSYNEQFFGPGTRLTVL.

A word on this clone: The same CDR3 is also encoded by other DNA sequences in this sample. The CDR3 reads CASSLGRETQYF. CDR3 in DNA: TGTGCCAGCAGCTTAGGTCGAGAGACCCAGTACTTC. The genes are TRBV7-2 and TRBJ2-5; D unclear. The CDR3 contains 12 residues. Germline loops: CDR1 SGHTA, CDR2 FQGNSA. V was cut by 1 base and J by 4 bases, with 4 bases left in between.

This chain uses TRBV7-9 with TRBJ2-1; D call uncertain. Germline CDR1 and CDR2: SEHNR and FQNEAQ (reference sequence). V lost 4 bases and J lost 3, with 10 bases in between. There are 14 residues in the CDR3. CDR3: CASSSALFYNEQFF. CDR3 bases: TGTGCCAGCAGCTCGGCCTTGTTCTACAATGAGCAGTTCTTC.

This chain links TRBV4-2 with TRBJ1-5, with TRBD1 as a possible D gene (5 bases). CDR3 length: 15 residues. Germline lookup yields CDR1 LGHNA and CDR2 YNFKEQ. V was pared by 3 bases and J by 3 bases, with 12 bases between. The CDR3 sequence is CASSHRDGYNQPQHF. The CDR3 coding sequence is TGTGCCAGCAGCCACCGGGACGGGTACAATCAGCCCCAGCATTTT.

J is TRBJ2-1 and V is TRBV7-3, with 11 bases lining up with TRBD2. The CDR3 is 16 residues long. Trimming removed 4 bases from V and 5 bases from J; junction bases left unmatched: 7. Germline CDR1 is SGHTA and CDR2 is FQGTGA. The CDR3 protein is CASSSRGTSGNNEQFF. As DNA, the CDR3 is TGTGCCAGCAGCTCTCGGGGGACTAGCGGCAACAATGAGCAGTTCTTC.

Comment on this clone: An end of the junction does not agree with germline; a read error may underlie this. The chain employs TRBV4-1 and TRBJ2-3, with D possibly matching TRBD2 (7 bases). The germline V gene encodes CDR1 MGHRA and CDR2 YSYEKL. The CDR3 has 18 amino acids. This chain's CDR3 is CATSRDRDEGGGTDTQYF. DNA of the CDR3: TGCGCCACCAGCCGCGACCGGGACGAGGGGGGGGGCACAGATACGCAGTATTTT.

This chain joins TRBV11-2 and TRBJ2-7; 7 bases fit TRBD1. Germline values: CDR1 SGHAT, CDR2 FQNNGV. Losses at the gene ends were 4 bases for V and 1 base for J; bases not matched to a gene: 7. The CDR3 is 15 amino acids. CDR3 nucleotides: TGTGCCAGCAGCTCGGACAGGACAATATCCTACGAGCAGTACTTC. Protein: CASSSDRTISYEQYF.